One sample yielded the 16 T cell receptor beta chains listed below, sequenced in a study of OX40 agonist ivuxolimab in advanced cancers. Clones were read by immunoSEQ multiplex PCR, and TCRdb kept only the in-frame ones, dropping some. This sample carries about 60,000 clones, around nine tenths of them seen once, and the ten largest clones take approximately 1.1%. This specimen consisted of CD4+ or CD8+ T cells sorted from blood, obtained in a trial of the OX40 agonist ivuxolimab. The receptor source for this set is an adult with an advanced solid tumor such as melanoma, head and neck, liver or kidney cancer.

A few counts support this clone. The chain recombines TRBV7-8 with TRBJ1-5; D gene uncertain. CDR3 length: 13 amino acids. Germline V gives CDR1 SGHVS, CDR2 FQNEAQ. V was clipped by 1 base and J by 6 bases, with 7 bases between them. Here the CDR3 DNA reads TGTGCCAGCAGCTTAGTCCGGGCTCAGCCCCAGCATTTT. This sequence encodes CASSLVRAQPQHF. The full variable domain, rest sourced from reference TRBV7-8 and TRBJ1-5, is GAGVSQSPRYKVAKRGQDVALRCDPISGHVSLFWYQQALGQGPEFLTYFQNEAQLDKSGLPSDRFFAERPEGSVSTLKIQRTQQEDSAVYLCASSLVRAQPQHFGDGTRLSIL.

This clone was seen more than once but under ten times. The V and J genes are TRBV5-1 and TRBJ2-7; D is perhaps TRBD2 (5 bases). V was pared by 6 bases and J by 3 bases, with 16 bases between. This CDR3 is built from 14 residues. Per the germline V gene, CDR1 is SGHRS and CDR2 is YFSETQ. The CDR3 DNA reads TGCGCCAGCAAAAGGAATCTCGGAGGCTACGAGCAGTACTTC. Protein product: CASKRNLGGYEQYF.

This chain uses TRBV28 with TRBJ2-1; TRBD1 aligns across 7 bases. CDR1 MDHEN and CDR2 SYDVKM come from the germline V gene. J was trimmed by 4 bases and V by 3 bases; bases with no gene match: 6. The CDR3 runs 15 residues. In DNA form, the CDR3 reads TGTGCCAGCAGTTTGACAGGGAAATTTTACAATGAGCAGTTCTTC. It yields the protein CASSLTGKFYNEQFF. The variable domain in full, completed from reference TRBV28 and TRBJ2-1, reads DVKVTQSSRYLVKRTGEKVFLECVQDMDHENMFWYRQDPGLGLRLIYFSYDVKMKEKGDIPEGYSVSREKKERFSLILESASTNQTSMYLCASSLTGKFYNEQFFGPGTRLTVL.

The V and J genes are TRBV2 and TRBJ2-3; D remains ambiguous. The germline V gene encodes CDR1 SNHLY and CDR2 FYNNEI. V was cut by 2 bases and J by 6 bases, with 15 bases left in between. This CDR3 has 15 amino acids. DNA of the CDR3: TGTGCCAGCAGTGAACTGTCCCCACCTGGGGATACGCAGTATTTT. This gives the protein CASSELSPPGDTQYF. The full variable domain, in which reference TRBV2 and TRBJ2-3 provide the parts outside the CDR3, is EPEVTQTPSHQVTQMGQEVILRCVPISNHLYFYWYRQILGQKVEFLVSFYNNEISEKSEIFDDQFSVERPDGSNFTLKIRSTKLEDSAMYFCASSELSPPGDTQYFGPGTRLTVL.

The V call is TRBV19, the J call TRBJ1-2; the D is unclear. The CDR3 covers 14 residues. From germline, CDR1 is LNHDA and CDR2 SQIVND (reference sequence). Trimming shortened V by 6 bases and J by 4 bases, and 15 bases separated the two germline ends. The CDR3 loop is CASSQPRVLYGYTF. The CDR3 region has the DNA TGTGCCAGTAGCCAACCGAGGGTACTCTATGGCTACACCTTC.

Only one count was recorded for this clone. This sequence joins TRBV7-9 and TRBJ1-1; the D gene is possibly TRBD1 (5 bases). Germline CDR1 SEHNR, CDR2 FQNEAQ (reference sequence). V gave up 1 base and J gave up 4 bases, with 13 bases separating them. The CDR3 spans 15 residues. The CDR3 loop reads CASSLGFGGATEAFF. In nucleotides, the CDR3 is TGTGCCAGCAGCTTAGGGTTCGGGGGAGCCACTGAAGCTTTCTTT.

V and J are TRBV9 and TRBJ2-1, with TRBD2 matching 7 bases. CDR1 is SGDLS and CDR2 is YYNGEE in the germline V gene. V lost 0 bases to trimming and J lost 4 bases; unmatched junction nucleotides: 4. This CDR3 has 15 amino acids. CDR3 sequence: CASSVENSGYNEQFF. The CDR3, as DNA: TGTGCCAGCAGCGTAGAAAATAGCGGGTACAATGAGCAGTTCTTC.

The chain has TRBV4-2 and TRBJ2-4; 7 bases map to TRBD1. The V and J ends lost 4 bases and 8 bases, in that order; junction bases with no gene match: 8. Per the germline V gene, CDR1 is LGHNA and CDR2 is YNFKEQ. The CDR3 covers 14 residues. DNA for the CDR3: TGTGCCAGCAGCCGAGCCGGACAGGCGGACATTCAGTACTTC. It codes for CASSRAGQADIQYF.

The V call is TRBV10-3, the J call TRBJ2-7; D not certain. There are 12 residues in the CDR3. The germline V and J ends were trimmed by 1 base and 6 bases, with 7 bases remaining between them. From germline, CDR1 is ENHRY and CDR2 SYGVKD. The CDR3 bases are TGTGCCATCAGTGAGTTGGGTCGCGAGCAGTACTTC. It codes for CAISELGREQYF.

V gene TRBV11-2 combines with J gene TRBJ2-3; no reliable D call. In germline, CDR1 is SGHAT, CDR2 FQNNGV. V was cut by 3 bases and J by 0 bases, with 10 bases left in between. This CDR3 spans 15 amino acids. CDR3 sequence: CASSLRLRSTDTQYF. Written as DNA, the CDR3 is TGTGCCAGCAGCTTGCGACTTCGTAGCACAGATACGCAGTATTTT.

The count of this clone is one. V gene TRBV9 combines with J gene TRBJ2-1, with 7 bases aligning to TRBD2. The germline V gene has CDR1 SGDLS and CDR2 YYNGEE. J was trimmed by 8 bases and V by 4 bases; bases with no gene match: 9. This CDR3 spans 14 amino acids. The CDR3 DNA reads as TGTGCCAGCAGCACTCAGACTAGCTTCGATGAGCAGTTCTTC. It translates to CASSTQTSFDEQFF.

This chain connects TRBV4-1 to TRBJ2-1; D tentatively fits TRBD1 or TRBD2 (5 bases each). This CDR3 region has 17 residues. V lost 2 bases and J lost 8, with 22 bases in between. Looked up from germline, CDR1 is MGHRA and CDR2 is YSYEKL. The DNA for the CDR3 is TGCGCCAGCAGCCAAATAAAGGGACCGATCCGATCCCATGAGCAGTTCTTC. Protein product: CASSQIKGPIRSHEQFF.

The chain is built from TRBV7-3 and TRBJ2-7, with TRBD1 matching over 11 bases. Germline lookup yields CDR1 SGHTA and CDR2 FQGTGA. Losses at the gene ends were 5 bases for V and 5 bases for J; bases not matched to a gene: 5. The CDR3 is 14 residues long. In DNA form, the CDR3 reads TGTGCCAGCAGCCGGACAGGGGGCCATAACGAGCAGTACTTC. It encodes CASSRTGGHNEQYF. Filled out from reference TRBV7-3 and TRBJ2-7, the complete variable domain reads GAGVSQTPSNKVTEKGKYVELRCDPISGHTALYWYRQSLGQGPEFLIYFQGTGAADDSGLPNDRFFAVRPEGSVSTLKIQRTERGDSAVYLCASSRTGGHNEQYFGPGTRLTVT.

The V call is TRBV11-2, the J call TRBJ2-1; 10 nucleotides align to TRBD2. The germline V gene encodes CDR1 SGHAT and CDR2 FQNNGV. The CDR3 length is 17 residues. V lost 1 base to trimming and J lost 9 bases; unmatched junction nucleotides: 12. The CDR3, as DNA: TGTGCCAGCAGCTTAGGGGGGACTAGCGCGATTCGGGGTGAGCAGTTCTTC. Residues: CASSLGGTSAIRGEQFF.

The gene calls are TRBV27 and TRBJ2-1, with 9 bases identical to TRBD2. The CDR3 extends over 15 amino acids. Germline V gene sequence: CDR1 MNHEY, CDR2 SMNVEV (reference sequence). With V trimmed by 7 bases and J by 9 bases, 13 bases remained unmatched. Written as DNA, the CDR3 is TGTGCCAGCACCCGGCAAGCGGGAGGTGTCGGTGAGCAGTTCTTC. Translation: CASTRQAGGVGEQFF.

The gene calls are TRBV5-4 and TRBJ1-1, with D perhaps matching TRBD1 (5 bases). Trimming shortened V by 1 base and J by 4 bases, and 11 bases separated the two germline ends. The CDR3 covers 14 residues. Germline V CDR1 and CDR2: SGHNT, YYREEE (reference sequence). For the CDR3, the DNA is TGTGCCAGCAGCTTGAGGGGTTACAGCACTGAAGCTTTCTTT. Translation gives CASSLRGYSTEAFF.